This T cell receptor beta chain is from a study of T cell responses to AZD1222 COVID-19 vaccine. CDR3 length: 15 residues. Germline V gene lookup returns CDR1 SGHRS and CDR2 YFSETQ. The J segment lost 6 bases and the V segment lost 2 bases, leaving 5 bases of the junction unmatched. A note on this clone: Its antigen is not known.

The table came from immunoSEQ multiplex PCR; TCRdb's copy has only in-frame clones and leaves some out. The sample holds about 94,000 clones, less than 85% seen once. Study findings and constraints: Repertoires were sampled only after the peak T cell response. In a largely white British group with more females than males, clonal diversity was possibly underestimated.

V gene TRBV5-1 combines with J gene TRBJ2-1, with TRBD2 identical over 10 bases. The material sequenced was peripheral blood, taken 28 days after the second AZD1222 dose. The sequence was obtained from an adult who received the AZD1222 COVID-19 vaccine. This CDR3 reads CASSFLAGAINEQFF. The CDR3 DNA follows: TGCGCCAGCAGCTTCCTAGCGGGAGCTATCAATGAGCAGTTCTTC.